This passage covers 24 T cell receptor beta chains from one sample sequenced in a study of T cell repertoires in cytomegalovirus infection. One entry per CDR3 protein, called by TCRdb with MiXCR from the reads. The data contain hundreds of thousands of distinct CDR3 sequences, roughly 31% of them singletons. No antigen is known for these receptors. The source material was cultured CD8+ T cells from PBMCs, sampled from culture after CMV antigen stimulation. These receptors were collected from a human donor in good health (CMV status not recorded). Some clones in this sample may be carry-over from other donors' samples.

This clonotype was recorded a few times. DNA of the CDR3: TGTGCCAGCAGGGGAGCACTGGTGGCGGGTAGCTCCTATAATTCACCCCTCCACTTT. Its protein is CASRGALVAGSSYNSPLHF. The chain recombines TRBV6-6 with TRBJ1-6; D is undetermined. The V end lost 6 bases, the J end lost 0 bases, and 21 bases lay between the germline ends. The CDR3 covers 19 residues. The germline CDR1 and CDR2 sequences are MNHNY and SVGAGI (reference sequence).

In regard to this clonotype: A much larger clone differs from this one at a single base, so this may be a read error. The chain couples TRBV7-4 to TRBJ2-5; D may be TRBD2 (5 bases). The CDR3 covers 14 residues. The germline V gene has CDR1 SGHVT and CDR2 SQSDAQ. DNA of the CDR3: TGTGTCAGCATCCCAAGAGAGGGCCGGGAGACCCAGTACTTC. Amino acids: CVSIPREGRETQYF.

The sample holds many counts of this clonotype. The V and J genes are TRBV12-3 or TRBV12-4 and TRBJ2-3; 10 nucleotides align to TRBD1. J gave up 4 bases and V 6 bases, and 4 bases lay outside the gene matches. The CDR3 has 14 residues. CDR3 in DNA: TGTGCCAGCAGCGGACAGGGGGACGCAGATACGCAGTATTTT. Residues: CASSGQGDADTQYF.

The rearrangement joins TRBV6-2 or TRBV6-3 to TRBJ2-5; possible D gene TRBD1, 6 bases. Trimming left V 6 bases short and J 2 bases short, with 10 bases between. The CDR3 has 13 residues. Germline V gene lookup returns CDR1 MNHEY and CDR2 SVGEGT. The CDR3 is CASSWQGQETQYF. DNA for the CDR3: TGTGCCAGCAGCTGGCAGGGGCAAGAGACCCAGTACTTC.

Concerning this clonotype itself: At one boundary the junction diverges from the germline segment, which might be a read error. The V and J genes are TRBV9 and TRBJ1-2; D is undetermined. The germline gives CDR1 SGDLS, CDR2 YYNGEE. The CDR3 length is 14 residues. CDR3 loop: CVSSAPGLDYGYTF. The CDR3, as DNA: TGTGTCAGCAGCGCCCCCGGGCTTGACTATGGCTACACCTTC. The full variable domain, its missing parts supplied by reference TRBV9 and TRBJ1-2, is DSGVTQTPKHLITATGQRVTLRCSPRSGDLSVYWYQQSLDQGLQFLIQYYNGEERAKGNILERFSAQQFPDLHSELNLSSLELGDSALYFCVSSAPGLDYGYTFGSGTRLTVV.

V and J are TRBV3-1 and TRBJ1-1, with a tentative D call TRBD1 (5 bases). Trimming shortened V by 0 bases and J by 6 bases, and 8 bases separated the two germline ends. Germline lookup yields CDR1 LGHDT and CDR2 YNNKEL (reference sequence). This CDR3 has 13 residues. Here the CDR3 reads CASSQEGDPEAFF. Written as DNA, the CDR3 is TGTGCCAGCAGCCAAGAGGGGGACCCTGAAGCTTTCTTT.

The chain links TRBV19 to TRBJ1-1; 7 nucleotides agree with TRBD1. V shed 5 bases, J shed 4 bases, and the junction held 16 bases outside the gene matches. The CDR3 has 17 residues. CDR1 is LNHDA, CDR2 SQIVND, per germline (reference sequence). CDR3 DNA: TGTGCCAGTAGTGGAACGACCGGGACAGCTAAGGGCACTGAAGCTTTCTTT. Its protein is CASSGTTGTAKGTEAFF.

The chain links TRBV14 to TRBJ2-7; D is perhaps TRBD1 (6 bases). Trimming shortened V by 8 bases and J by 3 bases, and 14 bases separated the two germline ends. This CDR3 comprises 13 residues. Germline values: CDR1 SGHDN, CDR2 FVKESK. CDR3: CASAIEDSYEQYF. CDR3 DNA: TGTGCCAGCGCAATCGAGGACAGCTACGAGCAGTACTTC.

The CDR3 DNA sequence: TGTGCCAGCAGTACTATAACGGGGGGCCCCGAGACCCAGTACTTC. This gives the protein CASSTITGGPETQYF. This chain links TRBV27 with TRBJ2-5, with D perhaps matching TRBD2 (7 bases). V shed 5 bases and J shed 5 bases, with 18 bases lying between them. Germline V gene sequence: CDR1 MNHEY, CDR2 SMNVEV (reference sequence). The CDR3 loop spans 15 amino acids.

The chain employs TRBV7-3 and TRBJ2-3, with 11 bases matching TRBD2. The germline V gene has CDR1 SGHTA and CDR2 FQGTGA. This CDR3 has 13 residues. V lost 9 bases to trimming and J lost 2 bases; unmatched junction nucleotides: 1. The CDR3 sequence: CARTSGDTDTQYF. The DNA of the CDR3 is TGTGCCAGGACTAGCGGGGACACAGATACGCAGTATTTT.

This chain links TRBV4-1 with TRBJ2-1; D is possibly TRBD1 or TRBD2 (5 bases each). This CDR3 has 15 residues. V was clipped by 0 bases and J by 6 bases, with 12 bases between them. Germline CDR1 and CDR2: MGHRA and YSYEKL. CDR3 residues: CASSQDGDPPNEQFF. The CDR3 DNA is TGCGCCAGCAGCCAAGATGGGGACCCTCCCAATGAGCAGTTCTTC.

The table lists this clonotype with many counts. This CDR3 is CASSPRADTQYF. For the CDR3, the DNA is TGTGCCAGCAGCCCTCGAGCCGATACGCAGTATTTT. The chain joins TRBV7-9 to TRBJ2-3; D is unclear. This CDR3 has 12 amino acids. V lost 5 bases to trimming and J lost 6 bases, with 9 bases between them. CDR1 and CDR2 from the germline V gene are SEHNR and FQNEAQ (reference sequence). Variable domain in full (rest from reference TRBV7-9 and TRBJ2-3): DTGVSQNPRHKITKRGQNVTFRCDPISEHNRLYWYRQTLGQGPEFLTYFQNEAQLEKSRLLSDRFSAERPKGSFSTLEIQRTEQGDSAMYLCASSPRADTQYFGPGTRLTVL.

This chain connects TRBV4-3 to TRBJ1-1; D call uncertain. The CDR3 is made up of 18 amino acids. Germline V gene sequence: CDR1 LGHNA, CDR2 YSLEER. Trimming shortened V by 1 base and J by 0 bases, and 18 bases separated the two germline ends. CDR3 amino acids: CASSQGGYPGAMNTEAFF. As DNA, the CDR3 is TGCGCCAGCAGCCAAGGGGGATATCCGGGAGCCATGAACACTGAAGCTTTCTTT.

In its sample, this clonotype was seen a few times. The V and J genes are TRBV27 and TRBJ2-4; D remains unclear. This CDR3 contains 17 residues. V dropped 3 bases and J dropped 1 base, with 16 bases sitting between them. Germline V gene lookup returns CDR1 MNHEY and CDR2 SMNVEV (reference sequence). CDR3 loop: CASSFVRPVSAKNIQYF. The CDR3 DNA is TGTGCCAGCAGTTTCGTGAGGCCGGTGAGCGCCAAAAACATTCAGTACTTC.

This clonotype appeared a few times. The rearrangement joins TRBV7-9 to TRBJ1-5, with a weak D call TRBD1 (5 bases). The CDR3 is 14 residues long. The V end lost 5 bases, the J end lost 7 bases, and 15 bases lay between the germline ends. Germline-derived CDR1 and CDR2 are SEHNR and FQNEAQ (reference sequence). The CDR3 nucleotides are TGTGCCAGCAGCCCTGCCGGGGCGGGGCAGCCCCAGCATTTT. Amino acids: CASSPAGAGQPQHF.

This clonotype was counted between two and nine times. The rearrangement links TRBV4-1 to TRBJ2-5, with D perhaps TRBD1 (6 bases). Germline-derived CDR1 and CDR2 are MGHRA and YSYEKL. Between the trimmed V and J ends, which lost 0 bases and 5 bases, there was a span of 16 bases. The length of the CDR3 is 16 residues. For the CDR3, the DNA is TGCGCCAGCAGCCAAGATCCCCCAGGGGCGGATGAGACCCAGTACTTC. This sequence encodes CASSQDPPGADETQYF.

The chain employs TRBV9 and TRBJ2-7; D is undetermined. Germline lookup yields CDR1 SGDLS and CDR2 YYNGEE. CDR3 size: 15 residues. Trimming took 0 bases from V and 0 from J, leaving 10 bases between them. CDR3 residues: CASSVAVDNSYEQYV. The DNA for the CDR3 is TGTGCCAGCAGCGTAGCTGTCGACAACTCCTACGAGCAGTACGTC.

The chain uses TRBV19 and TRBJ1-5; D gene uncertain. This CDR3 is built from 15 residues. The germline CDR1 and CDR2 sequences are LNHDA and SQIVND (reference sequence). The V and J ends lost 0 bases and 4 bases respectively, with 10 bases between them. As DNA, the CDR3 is TGTGCCAGTAGTATAGAGACAACAGAGAATCAGCCCCAGCATTTT. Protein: CASSIETTENQPQHF.

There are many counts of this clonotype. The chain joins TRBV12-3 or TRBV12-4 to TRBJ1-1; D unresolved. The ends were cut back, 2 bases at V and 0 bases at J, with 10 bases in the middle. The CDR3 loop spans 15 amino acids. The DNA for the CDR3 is TGTGCCAGCAGTTTAAGGCAGACTTTGAACACTGAAGCTTTCTTT. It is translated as CASSLRQTLNTEAFF.

CDR3 DNA sequence: TGCAGTGCTGCCCTTGTTGGGCGGGGGGGCCGGAATGAGCAGTTCTTC. Amino acid sequence: CSAALVGRGGRNEQFF. The chain is built from TRBV20-1 and TRBJ2-1, with TRBD2 matching over 9 bases. Germline V gives CDR1 DFQATT, CDR2 SNEGSKA (reference sequence). There are 16 residues in the CDR3. The junction had 15 bases not matched to a gene; V was cut back by 5 bases and J by 7 bases.

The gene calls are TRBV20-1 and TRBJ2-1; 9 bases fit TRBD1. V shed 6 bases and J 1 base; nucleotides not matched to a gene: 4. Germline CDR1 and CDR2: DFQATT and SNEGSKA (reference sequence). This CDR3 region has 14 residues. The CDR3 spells CSAPDRGSYNEQFF. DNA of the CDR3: TGCAGTGCGCCCGACAGGGGGTCCTACAATGAGCAGTTCTTC.

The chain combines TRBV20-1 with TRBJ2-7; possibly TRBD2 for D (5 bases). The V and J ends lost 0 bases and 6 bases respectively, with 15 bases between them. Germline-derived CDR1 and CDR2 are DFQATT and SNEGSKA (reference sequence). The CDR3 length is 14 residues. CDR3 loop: CSARDREGSAEQYF. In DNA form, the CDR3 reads TGCAGTGCTAGAGATCGAGAGGGTAGTGCCGAGCAGTACTTC.

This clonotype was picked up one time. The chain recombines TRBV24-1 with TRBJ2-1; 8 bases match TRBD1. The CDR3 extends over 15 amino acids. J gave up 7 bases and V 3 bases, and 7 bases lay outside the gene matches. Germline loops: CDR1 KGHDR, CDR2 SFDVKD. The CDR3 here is CATSDRLDRENEQFF. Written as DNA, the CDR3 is TGTGCCACCAGTGATCGCCTGGACAGGGAGAATGAGCAGTTCTTC.

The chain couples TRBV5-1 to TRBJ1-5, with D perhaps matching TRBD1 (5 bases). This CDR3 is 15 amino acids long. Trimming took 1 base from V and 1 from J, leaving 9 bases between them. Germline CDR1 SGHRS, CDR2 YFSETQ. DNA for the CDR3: TGCGCCAGCAGCTTGTGGGGGAAGAGCAATCAGCCCCAGCATTTT. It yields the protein CASSLWGKSNQPQHF.